This T cell receptor (beta chain) emerged from a study of T cell changes during pregnancy in multiple sclerosis. Germline CDR1 reads SGHTA; CDR2 reads FQGNSA. Trimming shortened V by 6 bases and J by 2 bases, and 15 bases separated the two germline ends. The CDR3 consists of 15 residues. Profiled with immunoSEQ multiplex PCR; TCRdb holds only in-frame clones, not every one. The sample holds about 94,000 clones, 85% to 95% seen once. The material sequenced was peripheral blood, taken in the third trimester of pregnancy. The receptor was isolated from a female donor with multiple sclerosis, enrolled in a pregnancy study. The rearrangement joins TRBV7-2 to TRBJ2-3; TRBD2 might be the D (5 bases). The CDR3 DNA reads TGTGCCAGCAGTTTTTCTAGCACTCTCACAGATACGCAGTATTTT. It specifies CASSFSSTLTDTQYF.